This TCR beta chain was documented in a study of cytomegalovirus exposure and HLA in healthy donors. Study summary: The Caucasian-associated ancestry cluster contained about four fifths of the approximately 420 genotyped donors.

PCR was performed using 60 Vbeta and 13 Jbeta primers. Using immunoSEQ multiplex PCR, the repertoire was profiled, and TCRdb retains in-frame clones only, with some absent. The table shows over 110,000 clones, with approximately 80% occurring only once. Donors counted as nominally healthy when sampled, yet unrecorded immune exposures were likely. The germline CDR1 and CDR2 sequences are SGDLS and YYNGEE. The length of the CDR3 is 15 residues. The V gene end was trimmed by 3 bases and the J gene end by 3 bases; junction bases not matched to a gene: 9. This clonotype was obtained from a woman aged 40 to 50 in good health and CMV-seropositive. The chain employs TRBV9 and TRBJ2-7, with 7 bases aligning to TRBD1. Sequenced: PBMCs. CDR3 bases: TGTGCCAGCAGCGACCGGGACAGCCCCTTCTACGAGCAGTACTTC. It is translated as CASSDRDSPFYEQYF.